The entry below describes one T cell receptor beta chain. These data belong to a study of T cell responses to AZD1222 COVID-19 vaccine. TCRdb keeps only in-frame clones here, not all; method: immunoSEQ multiplex PCR. Here the sample spans about 82,000 clones, 85% to 95% being singletons. This receptor was obtained from an adult in good health. This specimen consisted of peripheral blood, obtained on day 0 of AZD1222 vaccination.

CDR3 sequence: CASSFAAGGGTGELFF. The DNA for the CDR3 is TGTGCCAGCAGCTTCGCCGCGGGGGGAGGAACCGGGGAGCTGTTTTTT. The V and J genes are TRBV7-2 and TRBJ2-2, with 8 bases matching TRBD2. CDR3 length: 16 amino acids. CDR1 is SGHTA and CDR2 is FQGNSA in the germline V gene. V gave up 3 bases and J gave up 5 bases; unmatched junction bases: 8.